The clone carrying this T cell receptor (beta chain) showed up just once. Germline V gives CDR1 GTSNPN, CDR2 SVGIG (reference sequence). After removal of 0 bases from V and 6 bases from J, the junction contained 9 bases not matched to a gene. The CDR3 consists of 15 residues. Source study methods: Reference gene primer amplification in the assay estimated nucleated cell counts. Sequencing used immunoSEQ multiplex PCR; TCRdb keeps in-frame clones, though not all of them. The D gene and trimming were derived from the DNA, and the V and J assignments and clone size from that table. Among 300,000 to 450,000 clones listed, about nine tenths were seen once. The data stem from a study of blood T cell repertoires in COVID-19. Overall study context: COVID-19 samples, acute and convalescent, were from the United States, Italy and Spain. Sources were T cells, B-cell-depleted T cells, or PBMCs; the material itself was cDNA or gDNA.

V and J are TRBV30 and TRBJ2-3, with 7 bases aligning to TRBD2. The sequence was obtained from a woman aged 55-69 years with COVID-19, enrolled during active disease. Material: peripheral blood. CDR3 region: CAWSVQSGAWDTQYF. CDR3 bases: TGTGCCTGGAGTGTACAGAGCGGGGCCTGGGATACGCAGTATTTT.